Listed below are T cell receptor beta chains from one sample, sequenced in a study of graft-versus-host responses after intestinal transplantation. The assay was immunoSEQ multiplex PCR, and TCRdb's table has in-frame clones only and misses some. The table has fewer than 110,000 clones, roughly 93% seen once. No antigen has been assigned to these receptors. The material was unstimulated CD8+ T cells sorted from spleen or lymph node cells, obtained before intestinal transplant. The receptor source for this set is a human donor who received an intestinal transplant. Both conserved end residues are part of each CDR3. The D gene is left open where the match is weak. Expanded clones get a size class; other rows say once, few or many, or leave the size out.

J gene | V gene | D gene | clone size | CDR3 length | CDR3 DNA | CDR3 protein
TRBJ2-7 | TRBV9 | . | . | 13 | TGTGCCAGCAGCGCAGGGGATTCCTACGAGCAGTACTTC | CASSAGDSYEQYF
TRBJ2-7 | TRBV11-2 | . | . | 15 | TGTGCCAGCAGCTTAGCTCCAGGGGGAGGGTACGAGCAGTACTTC | CASSLAPGGGYEQYF
TRBJ1-1 | TRBV19 | . | . | 13 | TGTGCCAGTAGTATATCGGTGAACACTGAAGCTTTCTTT | CASSISVNTEAFF
TRBJ1-1 | TRBV30 | . | . | 15 | TGTGCCTGGAGCGCCCCGCCAGGGATGAGGACTGAAGCTTTCTTT | CAWSAPPGMRTEAFF
TRBJ1-6 | TRBV13 | . | . | 14 | TGTGCCAGCAGCTTAAGCGGGAGAGGTTCACCCCTCCACTTT | CASSLSGRGSPLHF
TRBJ1-6 | TRBV7-9 | . | . | 15 | TGTGCCAGCAGCTTAGAGGGGGACATCTCTTCACCCCTCCACTTT | CASSLEGDISSPLHF
TRBJ1-1 | TRBV2 | . | . | 13 | TGTGCCAGCATCTCTCGGGAGGTGGAGGGAGCTTTCTTT | CASISREVEGAFF
TRBJ2-3 | TRBV6-5 | . | . | 15 | TGTGCCAGCAGACCTACAAAAACTAGCACAGATACGCAGTATTTT | CASRPTKTSTDTQYF
TRBJ1-5 | TRBV27 | . | . | 13 | TGTGCCAGCAGCCAGTTTAGCAATCAGCCCCAGCATTTT | CASSQFSNQPQHF
TRBJ2-3 | TRBV27 | . | . | 13 | TGTGCCAGCAGAGGTACCCTAACAGATACGCAGTATTTT | CASRGTLTDTQYF
TRBJ1-2 | TRBV6-5 | . | . | 14 | TGTGCCAGCAGTTACTCGATAGGGGACCCGAGACACACCTTC | CASSYSIGDPRHTF
TRBJ1-1 | TRBV25-1 | . | . | 14 | TGTGCCAGCAGTGAAGGGGCAGGGAGAACTGAAGCTTTCTTT | CASSEGAGRTEAFF
TRBJ1-5 | TRBV7-9 | TRBD1 | . | 14 | TGTGCCAGCAGCTTAGGGACAGGGAATCAGCCCCAGCATTTT | CASSLGTGNQPQHF
TRBJ1-4 | TRBV9 | . | . | 15 | TGTGCCAGCAGCGTAGGTGTGGGGGAAGGTGAAAAACTGTTTTTT | CASSVGVGEGEKLFF
TRBJ2-7 | TRBV5-4 | TRBD1 | . | 14 | TGTGCCAGCAGCGCCCGGGACAGGCCCTACGAGCAGTACTTC | CASSARDRPYEQYF
TRBJ1-2 | TRBV5-1 | TRBD1 | . | 14 | TGCGCCAGCAGCTTTCTGACAGGGGAGGATGGCTACACCTTC | CASSFLTGEDGYTF
TRBJ2-3 | TRBV29-1 | . | . | 16 | TGCAGCGTTGTCCCTGCGTCAGGGGGGGACACAGATACGCAGTATTTT | CSVVPASGGDTDTQYF
TRBJ1-1 | TRBV30 | . | . | 14 | TGTGCCTGGAGCCTAGGGTCGGGGCGGACTGAAGCTTTCTTT | CAWSLGSGRTEAFF
TRBJ2-7 | TRBV9 | . | . | 13 | TGTGCCAGCAGCGTCGGCAGCTCCTACGAGCAGTACTTC | CASSVGSSYEQYF
TRBJ2-1 | TRBV7-9 | . | . | 14 | TGTGCCAGCAGCTTCGATAGGGTAATAAGTGAGCAGTTCTTC | CASSFDRVISEQFF
TRBJ2-2 | TRBV4-1 | TRBD1 | once | 17 | TGCGCCAGCAGCCTAACTCAGGGACAGGGGACGCCCGGGGAGCTGTTTTTT | CASSLTQGQGTPGELFF
TRBJ2-1 | TRBV2 | . | . | 14 | TGTGCCAGCAGTGATAATCTGGGGGCAAATGAGCAGTTCTTC | CASSDNLGANEQFF
TRBJ2-3 | TRBV2 | . | . | 15 | TGTGCCAGCAGACGGGACCCGTCAAGCACAGATACGCAGTATTTT | CASRRDPSSTDTQYF
TRBJ2-5 | TRBV7-9 | . | . | 12 | TGTGCCATCAATAGCGGCCAAGAGACCCAGTACTTC | CAINSGQETQYF
TRBJ1-2 | TRBV5-1 | TRBD1 | . | 14 | TGCGCCAGCAGCTCTTTGGAGGGGGCTCAGGGCTACACCTTC | CASSSLEGAQGYTF
TRBJ1-2 | TRBV5-4 | TRBD1 | . | 14 | TGTGCCAGCAGCGCGGGACAGGGATTTTATGGCTACACCTTC | CASSAGQGFYGYTF
TRBJ1-1 | TRBV19 | . | . | 13 | TGTGCCAGTAGTATGTCCGAGAACACTGAAGCTTTCTTT | CASSMSENTEAFF
TRBJ2-1 | TRBV4-1 | TRBD2 | . | 16 | TGCGCCAGCAGCCAAGAGGGACCGGGGGGATACAATGAGCAGTTCTTC | CASSQEGPGGYNEQFF
TRBJ2-7 | TRBV6-1 | . | . | 14 | TGTGCCAGCAGTGGGGCAGCACAAGCCTACGAGCAGTACTTC | CASSGAAQAYEQYF
TRBJ2-2 | TRBV7-8 | . | . | 15 | TGTGCCAGCAGCTCACCCCCGTCGAACACCGGGGAGCTGTTTTTT | CASSSPPSNTGELFF
TRBJ1-2 | TRBV2 | . | . | 14 | TGTGCCAGCAGTCTAGATTCCGGACCCTTGGGCTACACCTTC | CASSLDSGPLGYTF
TRBJ2-7 | TRBV10-2 | TRBD2 | . | 14 | TGCGCCAGCAGTGAGGTGGGGGGGGACTACGAGCAGTACTTC | CASSEVGGDYEQYF
TRBJ2-3 | TRBV14 | . | . | 15 | TGTGCCAGCAGCCAAGGACAACTAGGGCCAGATACGCAGTATTTT | CASSQGQLGPDTQYF
TRBJ2-7 | TRBV7-9 | TRBD1 | . | 14 | TGTGCCAGCAGCTCCTCAGGGGGCTCTAACGAGCAGTACTTC | CASSSSGGSNEQYF
TRBJ1-2 | TRBV27 | . | . | 14 | TGTGCCAGCAGTTTGAGTATGGACGGGCTTGGCTACACCTTC | CASSLSMDGLGYTF
TRBJ1-4 | TRBV6-4 | . | once | 16 | TGTGCCAGCAGTGACCCACCAACAGGGAAGGGAGAAAAACTGTTTTTT | CASSDPPTGKGEKLFF
TRBJ2-5 | TRBV6-6 | . | once | 13 | TGTGCCAGCAGGACCCCCCCGGAAGAGACCCAGTACTTC | CASRTPPEETQYF
TRBJ1-2 | TRBV29-1 | TRBD1 | . | 13 | TGCAGCGTTCGGACAGGGACGGACTATGGCTACACCTTC | CSVRTGTDYGYTF
TRBJ1-1 | TRBV4-1 | . | . | 18 | TGCGCCAGCAGCCAAGAGGGACCGGACCGCTTACCGAACACTGAAGCTTTCTTT | CASSQEGPDRLPNTEAFF
TRBJ1-5 | TRBV27 | TRBD1 | . | 14 | TGTGCCAGCAGTTTAGCAGGGGGCCTCGGGCCCCAGCATTTT | CASSLAGGLGPQHF
TRBJ1-2 | TRBV11-2 | . | . | 16 | TGTGCCAGCAGCCCCCGGACGTCCATAACTTACTATGGCTACACCTTC | CASSPRTSITYYGYTF
TRBJ2-3 | TRBV29-1 | . | . | 10 | TGCAGCGTTCAACGGGATACGCAGTATTTT | CSVQRDTQYF
TRBJ2-1 | TRBV4-1 | . | . | 14 | TGCGCCAGCAGCCTTCCAAACAACAAAGGTGAGCAGTTCTTC | CASSLPNNKGEQFF
TRBJ2-5 | TRBV7-9 | . | . | 12 | TGTGCCAGCAGCTTAGTAGGGGAGACCCAGTACTTC | CASSLVGETQYF
TRBJ2-7 | TRBV4-1 | TRBD1 | . | 14 | TGCGCCAGCAGCCAAAAACAGGGGCAGTACGAGCAGTACTTC | CASSQKQGQYEQYF
TRBJ1-1 | TRBV6-6 | . | . | 13 | TGTGCCAGCAGTTCCCACGGGGCCACTGAAGCTTTCTTT | CASSSHGATEAFF
TRBJ2-1 | TRBV7-6 | . | . | 13 | TGTGCCAGCAGCCTCCAGACAGTCAATGAGCAGTTCTTC | CASSLQTVNEQFF
TRBJ1-6 | TRBV6-5 | TRBD1 | . | 14 | TGTGCCAGCACCCAGGGGGTATCGGGTTCACCCCTCCACTTT | CASTQGVSGSPLHF
TRBJ2-5 | TRBV5-1 | TRBD2 | once | 18 | TGCGCCAGCAGCTTTTTACCGGGACTAGCGGAAGACCAAGAGACCCAGTACTTC | CASSFLPGLAEDQETQYF
TRBJ2-5 | TRBV5-4 | . | . | 16 | TGTGCCAGCTCATTGGGTGGGTTGGGGGACCAAGAGACCCAGTACTTC | CASSLGGLGDQETQYF
TRBJ2-5 | TRBV12-5 | TRBD2 | once | 14 | TGTGCTAGTGGCCCCGGGGGGGCTGAGGAGACCCAGTACTTC | CASGPGGAEETQYF
TRBJ1-1 | TRBV6-1 | . | . | 11 | TGTGCCAGCAGTGGGCGGACTGAAGCTTTCTTT | CASSGRTEAFF
TRBJ2-1 | TRBV19 | . | . | 11 | TGTGCCAGTAGTTTCGGATCTGAGCAGTTCTTC | CASSFGSEQFF
TRBJ2-7 | TRBV6-6 | . | . | 14 | TGTGCCAGCAGTTACTCTGCAGACTCCTACGAGCAGTACTTC | CASSYSADSYEQYF
TRBJ1-1 | TRBV19 | . | . | 14 | TGTGCCAGTAGTATATTCAGGGGCTGGACTGAAGCTTTCTTT | CASSIFRGWTEAFF
TRBJ2-3 | TRBV30 | TRBD2 | . | 16 | TGTGCCTGGAGAGGGCCTAGCGGGACCCCCACAGATACGCAGTATTTT | CAWRGPSGTPTDTQYF
TRBJ2-3 | TRBV6-1 | TRBD2 | . | 18 | TGTGCCAGCAGTGCCCCCGGCACTAGCGGGGGGGCTGAAGATACGCAGTATTTT | CASSAPGTSGGAEDTQYF